The 6 T cell receptor beta chains given below trace back to one sample, sequenced in a study of glioma-infiltrating T cells after dendritic cell vaccination. Time point in this sample: after dendritic cell vaccination, including at tumor progression/relapse. Clones were sequenced by immunoSEQ multiplex PCR, and TCRdb holds only the in-frame ones, with some missing. The sample carries approximately 85,000 clones, 85% recorded once. The sample in question was blood, obtained after dendritic cell vaccination. These receptors originate from a human donor with glioblastoma.

The V gene is TRBV19, the J gene TRBJ1-2, with a tentative D call TRBD1 (5 bases). Per germline, CDR1 LNHDA and CDR2 SQIVND (reference sequence). This CDR3 is 13 amino acids long. The V end lost 3 bases, the J end lost 5 bases, and 10 bases lay between the germline ends. The CDR3 DNA is TGTGCCAGTAGTATGCGGGGCCCTTATGGCTACACCTTC. Its translation is CASSMRGPYGYTF.

The chain links TRBV5-5 to TRBJ2-3; 12 bases agree with TRBD2. The junction had 5 bases not matched to a gene; V was cut back by 4 bases and J by 5 bases. Germline V CDR1 and CDR2: SGHKS, YYEKEE (reference sequence). This CDR3 comprises 15 residues. CDR3 sequence (DNA): TGTGCCAGCAGCCGACTAGCGGGGGTTGTAGATACGCAGTATTTT. Its protein product is CASSRLAGVVDTQYF.

The chain employs TRBV30 and TRBJ2-2, with 7 bases identical to TRBD1. With 3 bases clipped from V and 4 bases from J, the junction kept 8 bases outside the gene matches. Germline CDR1 GTSNPN, CDR2 SVGIG (reference sequence). This CDR3 has 15 residues. Here the CDR3 DNA reads TGTGCCTGGAGCCCCTTGACAGGGACCACCGGGGAGCTGTTTTTT. This codes for CAWSPLTGTTGELFF.

The chain combines TRBV15 with TRBJ1-5, with TRBD1 matching over 9 bases. There are 16 residues in the CDR3. Germline CDR1 LNHNV, CDR2 YYDKDF (reference sequence). The V gene end was trimmed by 4 bases and the J gene end by 0 bases; junction bases not matched to a gene: 4. CDR3 in amino acids: CATSKGQGNSNQPQHF. The CDR3 nucleotides are TGTGCCACCAGCAAGGGACAGGGAAATAGCAATCAGCCCCAGCATTTT.

The V gene is TRBV7-9, the J gene TRBJ1-3, with 7 bases matching TRBD1. J was trimmed by 4 bases and V by 1 base; bases with no gene match: 13. This CDR3 is 18 amino acids long. The germline V gene has CDR1 SEHNR and CDR2 FQNEAQ (reference sequence). CDR3 sequence reads: CASSLELRQGSSGNTIYF. The DNA of the CDR3 is TGTGCCAGCAGCTTAGAGCTCCGACAGGGTTCGTCAGGAAACACCATATATTTT.

The gene calls are TRBV5-4 and TRBJ1-1; 10 bases are shared with TRBD1. The CDR3 covers 14 residues. With V trimmed by 5 bases and J by 4 bases, 5 bases remained unmatched. Looked up from germline, CDR1 is SGHNT and CDR2 is YYREEE (reference sequence). CDR3 nucleotide sequence: TGTGCCAGCAGTTCCGGACAGGGGGTCACTGAAGCTTTCTTT. Protein sequence: CASSSGQGVTEAFF.